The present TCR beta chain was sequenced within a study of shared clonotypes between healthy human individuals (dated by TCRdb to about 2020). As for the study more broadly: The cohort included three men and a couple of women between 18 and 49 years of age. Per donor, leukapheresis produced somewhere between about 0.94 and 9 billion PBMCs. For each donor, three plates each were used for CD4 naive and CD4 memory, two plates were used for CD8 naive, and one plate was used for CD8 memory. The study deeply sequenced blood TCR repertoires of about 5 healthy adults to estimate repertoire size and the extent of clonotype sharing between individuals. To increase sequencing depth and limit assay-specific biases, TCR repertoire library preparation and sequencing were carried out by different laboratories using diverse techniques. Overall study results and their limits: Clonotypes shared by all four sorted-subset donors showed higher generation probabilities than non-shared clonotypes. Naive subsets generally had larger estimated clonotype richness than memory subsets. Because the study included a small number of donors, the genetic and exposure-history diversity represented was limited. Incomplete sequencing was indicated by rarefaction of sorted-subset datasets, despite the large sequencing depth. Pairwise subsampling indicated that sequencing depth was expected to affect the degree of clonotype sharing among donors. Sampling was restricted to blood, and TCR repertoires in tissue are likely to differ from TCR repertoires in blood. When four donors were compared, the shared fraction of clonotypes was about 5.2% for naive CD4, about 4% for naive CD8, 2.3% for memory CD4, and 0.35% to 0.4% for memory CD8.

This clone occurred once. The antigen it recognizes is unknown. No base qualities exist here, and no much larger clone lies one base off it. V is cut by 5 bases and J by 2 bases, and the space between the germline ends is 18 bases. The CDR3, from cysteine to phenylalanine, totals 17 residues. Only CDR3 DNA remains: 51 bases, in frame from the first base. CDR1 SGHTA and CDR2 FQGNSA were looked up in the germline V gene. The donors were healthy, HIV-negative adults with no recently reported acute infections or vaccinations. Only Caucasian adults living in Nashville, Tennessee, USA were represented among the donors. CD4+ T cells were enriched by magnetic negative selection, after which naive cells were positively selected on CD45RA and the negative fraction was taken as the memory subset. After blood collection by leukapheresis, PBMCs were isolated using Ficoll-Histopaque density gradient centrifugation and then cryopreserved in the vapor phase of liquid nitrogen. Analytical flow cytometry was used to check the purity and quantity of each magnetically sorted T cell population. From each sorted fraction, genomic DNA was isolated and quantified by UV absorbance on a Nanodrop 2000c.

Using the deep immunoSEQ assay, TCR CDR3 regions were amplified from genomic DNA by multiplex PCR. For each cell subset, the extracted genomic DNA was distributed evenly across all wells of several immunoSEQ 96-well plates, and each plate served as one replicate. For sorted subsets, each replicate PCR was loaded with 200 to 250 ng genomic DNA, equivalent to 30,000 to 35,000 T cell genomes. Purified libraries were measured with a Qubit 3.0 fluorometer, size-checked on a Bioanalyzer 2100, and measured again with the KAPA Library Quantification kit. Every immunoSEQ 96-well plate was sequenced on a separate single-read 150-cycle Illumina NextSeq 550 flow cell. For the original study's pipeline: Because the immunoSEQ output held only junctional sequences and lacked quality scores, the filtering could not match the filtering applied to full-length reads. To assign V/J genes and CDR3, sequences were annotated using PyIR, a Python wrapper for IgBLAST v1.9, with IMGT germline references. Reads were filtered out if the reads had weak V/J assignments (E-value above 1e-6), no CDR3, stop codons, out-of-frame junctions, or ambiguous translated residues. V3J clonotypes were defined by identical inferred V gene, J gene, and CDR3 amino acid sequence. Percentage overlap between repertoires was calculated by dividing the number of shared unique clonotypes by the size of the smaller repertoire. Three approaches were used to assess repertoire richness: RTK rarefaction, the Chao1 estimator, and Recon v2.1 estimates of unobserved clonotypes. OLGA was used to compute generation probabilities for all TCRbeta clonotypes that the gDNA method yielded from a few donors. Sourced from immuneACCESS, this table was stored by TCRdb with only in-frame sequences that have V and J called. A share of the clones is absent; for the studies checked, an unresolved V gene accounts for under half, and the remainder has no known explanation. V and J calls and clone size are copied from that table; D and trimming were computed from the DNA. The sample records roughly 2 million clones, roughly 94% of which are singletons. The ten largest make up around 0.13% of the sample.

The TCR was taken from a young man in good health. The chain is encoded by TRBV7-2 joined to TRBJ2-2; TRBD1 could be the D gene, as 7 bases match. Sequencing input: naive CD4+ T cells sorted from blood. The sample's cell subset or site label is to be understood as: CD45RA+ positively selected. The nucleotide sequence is TGTGCCAGCAGCCGGACCCGACAGGGACTCAACACCGGGGAGCTGTTTTTT. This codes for CASSRTRQGLNTGELFF. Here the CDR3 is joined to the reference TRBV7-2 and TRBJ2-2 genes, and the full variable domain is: GAGVSQSPSNKVTEKGKDVELRCDPISGHTALYWYRQSLGQGLEFLIYFQGNSAPDKSGLPSDRFSAERTGGSVSTLTIQRTQQEDSAVYLCASSRTRQGLNTGELFFGEGSRLTVL.